The sequence of this T cell receptor beta chain was determined in a study of CD8 T cells in Susac syndrome. CDR1 MNHNS and CDR2 SASEGT come from the germline V gene. V was clipped by 7 bases and J by 2 bases, with 16 bases between them. This CDR3 is 15 amino acids long. Random hexamers served to reverse transcribe roughly 0.5 to 1 ug RNA. Each CDR3 protein is one row after TCRdb ran MiXCR on the immunoSEQ multiplex PCR reads. The repertoire consists of around 170,000 distinct CDR3 sequences, with 90% to 95% occurring once and the leading ten covering 0.15% to 0.2%. The V call is TRBV6-1, the J call TRBJ2-3; D call uncertain. Sequenced: CD8+ T cells from PBMCs. This clonotype was sampled from a human donor with multiple sclerosis. The CDR3 here is CASTRSSDNTDTQYF. Written as DNA, the CDR3 is TGTGCCAGCACTCGCTCCAGCGACAACACAGATACGCAGTATTTT.